A single sample gave rise to the 26 T cell receptor beta chains below, sequenced in a study of shared clonotypes between healthy human individuals. Naive CD8 populations comprised CD45RO-negative cells positively selected for CCR7, excluding terminally differentiated effector memory CD45RA+ cells. The method was immunoSEQ multiplex PCR; TCRdb's version includes in-frame clones alone and lacks a portion of them. The profile covers some 2 million clones, with about 95% appearing a single time and 0.95% to 1.5% taken by the ten largest. Sequencing used naive CD8+ T cells sorted from blood. These receptors were taken from a man in his late teens or twenties in good health.

A word on this clone: Other nucleotide sequences from this sample produce the same CDR3. V and J are TRBV27 and TRBJ1-5, with a weak D call TRBD1 (5 bases). CDR1 is MNHEY, CDR2 SMNVEV, per germline (reference sequence). The CDR3 sequence is 13 residues long. The V gene lost 3 bases and the J gene lost 5 bases, with 8 bases spanning the gap. The CDR3 DNA reads TGTGCCAGCAGTTTTGGGGGGGATCAGCCCCAGCATTTT. This encodes CASSFGGDQPQHF.

This chain links TRBV7-2 with TRBJ1-2; TRBD1 is a possible D gene (5 bases). Germline V lookup: CDR1 SGHTA, CDR2 FQGNSA. Trimming pared 1 base from V and 12 bases from J, leaving 21 bases between. This CDR3 has 15 residues. CDR3 nucleotide sequence: TGTGCCAGCAGCTTAGGACCACTTCTACAAAGGGGAAACACCTTC. This codes for CASSLGPLLQRGNTF. Supplemented by reference TRBV7-2 and TRBJ1-2, the full variable domain reads GAGVSQSPSNKVTEKGKDVELRCDPISGHTALYWYRQSLGQGLEFLIYFQGNSAPDKSGLPSDRFSAERTGGSVSTLTIQRTQQEDSAVYLCASSLGPLLQRGNTFGSGTRLTVV.

As for this clone: Other nucleotide sequences in the sample specify the same CDR3. The chain joins TRBV29-1 to TRBJ2-7, with D possibly being TRBD1 (6 bases). Germline loops: CDR1 SQVTM, CDR2 ANQGSEA. With 6 bases removed from V and 2 bases from J, the gap between germline ends came to 11 bases. The CDR3 extends over 12 amino acids. The CDR3 reads CSVGDTAYEQYF. The CDR3, as DNA: TGCAGCGTGGGGGACACAGCCTACGAGCAGTACTTC.

CDR3 sequence: CAISDDRITGELFF. In DNA, the CDR3 is TGTGCCATCAGTGACGACCGAATCACCGGGGAGCTGTTTTTT. V is TRBV10-3 and J is TRBJ2-2; D not certain. Germline V CDR1 and CDR2: ENHRY, SYGVKD. V was pared by 3 bases and J by 4 bases, with 9 bases between. The CDR3 contains 14 residues.

Points on this clone: The same CDR3 arises from other DNA sequences in this sample as well. V gene TRBV7-9 combines with J gene TRBJ1-2; D remains unclear. In germline, CDR1 is SEHNR, CDR2 FQNEAQ (reference sequence). This CDR3 spans 11 amino acids. Trimming stripped 2 bases from V and 8 bases from J, with 6 bases between. The CDR3 reads CASSLTGGYTF. In DNA form, the CDR3 reads TGTGCCAGCAGCTTAACGGGGGGCTACACCTTC.

This CDR3 reads CASSPGQGLDNYGYTF. The CDR3 bases are TGCGCCAGCAGCCCGGGACAGGGGTTGGATAACTATGGCTACACCTTC. The chain joins TRBV5-1 to TRBJ1-2; TRBD1 aligns across 10 bases. With 4 bases clipped from V and 1 base from J, the junction kept 7 bases outside the gene matches. The CDR3 loop spans 16 amino acids. The germline V gene encodes CDR1 SGHRS and CDR2 YFSETQ.

The chain combines TRBV9 with TRBJ2-7; no clear D gene. The CDR3 sequence is 14 residues long. V lost 1 base to trimming and J lost 3 bases, with 11 bases between them. The germline CDR1 and CDR2 sequences are SGDLS and YYNGEE. The CDR3 spells CASSVIDSGYEQYF. Here the CDR3 DNA reads TGTGCCAGCAGCGTAATTGACTCCGGCTACGAGCAGTACTTC.

The gene calls are TRBV5-6 and TRBJ2-2, with 13 nucleotides matching TRBD2. The CDR3 is 17 amino acids. Germline lookup yields CDR1 SGHDT and CDR2 YYEEEE. V trimming: 2 bases; J trimming: 5 bases; junction bases outside the gene matches: 6. This CDR3 reads CASSFGLAGVRTGELFF. DNA for the CDR3: TGTGCCAGCAGCTTTGGACTAGCGGGAGTAAGAACCGGGGAGCTGTTTTTT.

V usage is TRBV11-2 and J usage is TRBJ1-2; D call uncertain. V dropped 0 bases and J dropped 3 bases, with 5 bases sitting between them. The CDR3 loop spans 13 amino acids. Germline lookup yields CDR1 SGHAT and CDR2 FQNNGV. The CDR3 spells CASSLEGYYGYTF. The CDR3 region has the DNA TGTGCCAGCAGCTTAGAGGGGTACTATGGCTACACCTTC.

This clone showed up just once. V gene TRBV6-1 combines with J gene TRBJ2-7; 7 nucleotides agree with TRBD1. CDR1 is MNHNS, CDR2 SASEGT, per germline. V trimming: 6 bases; J trimming: 3 bases; junction bases outside the gene matches: 8. This CDR3 comprises 14 residues. The CDR3 protein is CASRTGSPDYEQYF. CDR3 DNA sequence: TGTGCCAGCAGGACAGGGTCCCCAGACTACGAGCAGTACTTC.

Turning to this clone: Additional DNA sequences in this sample encode the identical CDR3. This chain connects TRBV30 to TRBJ2-2, with D unclear. V was cut by 1 base and J by 0 bases, with 3 bases left in between. Germline V gives CDR1 GTSNPN, CDR2 SVGIG (reference sequence). The CDR3 totals 13 residues. The CDR3 DNA follows: TGTGCCTGGAGTGGAGCGAACACCGGGGAGCTGTTTTTT. It is translated as CAWSGANTGELFF.

V is TRBV27 and J is TRBJ1-2; D is possibly TRBD1 (6 bases). Trimming took 6 bases from V and 6 from J, leaving 17 bases between them. This CDR3 is built from 14 residues. Germline loops: CDR1 MNHEY, CDR2 SMNVEV (reference sequence). CDR3 bases: TGTGCCAGCAGACCAACCGGGGGGCTTCATGGCTACACCTTC. It codes for CASRPTGGLHGYTF.

J is TRBJ2-1 and V is TRBV29-1; 11 nucleotides align to TRBD2. V shed 7 bases, J shed 7 bases, and the junction held 9 bases outside the gene matches. In germline, CDR1 is SQVTM, CDR2 ANQGSEA. The length of the CDR3 is 14 residues. This chain's CDR3 is CSAQLAGVGNEQFF. The CDR3 DNA reads TGCAGCGCCCAACTAGCGGGAGTAGGGAATGAGCAGTTCTTC.

The V gene is TRBV7-9, the J gene TRBJ2-3; a weak D match, TRBD1 (5 bases). Germline V lookup: CDR1 SEHNR, CDR2 FQNEAQ (reference sequence). V lost 0 bases, J lost 0 bases, and 19 bases lay in between. The CDR3 extends over 19 amino acids. As DNA, the CDR3 is TGTGCCAGCAGCTTAGCATGGGGCCCAACCAGCCTCAGCACAGATACGCAGTATTTT. Protein product: CASSLAWGPTSLSTDTQYF.

The rearrangement uses TRBV4-1 and TRBJ2-7; D possibly corresponds to TRBD2 (6 bases). Trimming shortened V by 3 bases and J by 0 bases, and 12 bases separated the two germline ends. The CDR3 length is 15 residues. The germline V gene has CDR1 MGHRA and CDR2 YSYEKL. The chain's CDR3 is CASSHRDLSSYEQYF. CDR3 bases: TGCGCCAGCAGCCACCGGGACTTAAGCTCCTACGAGCAGTACTTC.

This chain connects TRBV7-2 to TRBJ2-1, with 7 bases fitting TRBD2. Trimming at V came to 5 bases and at J to 8 bases, leaving 9 bases not matched to a gene. Germline CDR1 SGHTA, CDR2 FQGNSA. The CDR3 runs to 14 residues. CDR3 region: CASSPLAGVDEQFF. In DNA form, the CDR3 reads TGTGCCAGCAGCCCTTTGGCGGGAGTGGATGAGCAGTTCTTC.

J is TRBJ2-3 and V is TRBV27; D ambiguous. Trimming took off 4 bases at V and 0 bases at J, with 5 bases between the two ends. This CDR3 is 13 amino acids long. In germline, CDR1 is MNHEY, CDR2 SMNVEV (reference sequence). This chain's CDR3 is CASSSSSTDTQYF. DNA of the CDR3: TGTGCCAGCAGTTCCTCCAGCACAGATACGCAGTATTTT.

The chain carries TRBV2 and TRBJ1-4, with TRBD1 matching 8 bases. This CDR3 has 16 amino acids. The V segment lost 3 bases and the J segment 4 bases; nucleotides outside the gene matches: 7. Per germline, CDR1 SNHLY and CDR2 FYNNEI. The CDR3 is CASSEGTGMYNEKLFF. CDR3 sequence (DNA): TGTGCCAGCAGTGAGGGGACAGGCATGTATAATGAAAAACTGTTTTTT.

The gene calls are TRBV5-8 and TRBJ2-7; weak D call: TRBD2 (5 bases). The CDR3 length is 15 residues. V lost 0 bases and J 1 base, leaving 11 bases between the germline ends. Germline lookup yields CDR1 SGHTS and CDR2 YDEGEE. CDR3 in DNA: TGTGCCAGCAGCTTGGGTGGTCGGGGTTCCTACGAGCAGTACTTC. Translation: CASSLGGRGSYEQYF.

The chain uses TRBV9 and TRBJ2-7; 9 bases are shared with TRBD2. Germline lookup yields CDR1 SGDLS and CDR2 YYNGEE. Unmatched junction bases numbered 11, after V lost 4 bases and J lost 3 bases. This CDR3 contains 16 residues. The CDR3 DNA follows: TGTGCCAGCAGCCCCCTCCGGACTAGCGTTATCTACGAGCAGTACTTC. Amino acid sequence: CASSPLRTSVIYEQYF.

The CDR3 spells CASSTGTGADTEAFF. The CDR3 DNA follows: TGTGCCAGTAGTACTGGAACAGGGGCTGACACTGAAGCTTTCTTT. The V and J genes are TRBV19 and TRBJ1-1, with 7 bases identical to TRBD1. With 4 bases clipped from V and 3 bases from J, the junction kept 8 bases outside the gene matches. Germline CDR1 and CDR2: LNHDA and SQIVND (reference sequence). The CDR3 sequence is 15 residues long.

This chain joins TRBV11-2 and TRBJ2-1; D remains unclear. The CDR3 runs 15 residues. V lost 0 bases, J lost 0 bases, and 6 bases lay in between. Germline CDR1 reads SGHAT; CDR2 reads FQNNGV. The CDR3: CASSLEANSYNEQFF. DNA of the CDR3: TGTGCCAGCAGCTTAGAGGCTAACTCCTACAATGAGCAGTTCTTC.

The chain is built from TRBV7-9 and TRBJ1-5; D unclear. Deletions cut 1 base from V and 4 bases from J, with 14 bases between. CDR1 SEHNR and CDR2 FQNEAQ come from the germline V gene (reference sequence). The CDR3 length is 16 residues. Here the CDR3 DNA reads TGTGCCAGCAGCTTAGAAGGGAGTCCCTTAAATCAGCCCCAGCATTTT. Translated: CASSLEGSPLNQPQHF.

V and J are TRBV12-5 and TRBJ2-5, with TRBD1 identical over 10 bases. In germline, CDR1 is LGHNT, CDR2 FRNRAP. Trimming cost V 0 bases and J 3 bases; bases outside gene matches: 7. The CDR3 contains 17 residues. The CDR3 loop reads CASGLVPGGTGEETQYF. CDR3 in DNA: TGTGCTAGTGGTTTGGTACCCGGCGGGACAGGGGAAGAGACCCAGTACTTC.

V and J are TRBV19 and TRBJ2-7; 8 nucleotides line up with TRBD2. V trimming: 9 bases; J trimming: 6 bases; junction bases outside the gene matches: 10. CDR1 and CDR2 (germline): LNHDA, SQIVND (reference sequence). CDR3 size: 13 residues. The CDR3 DNA reads as TGTGCCAGCGGTTGGGGCAGCGGGGGCGAGCAGTACTTC. This translates into CASGWGSGGEQYF.

The chain is built from TRBV10-1 and TRBJ2-2, with D tentatively TRBD2 (6 bases). Trimming removed 2 bases from V and 7 bases from J, with 8 bases in between. CDR3 length: 13 residues. Germline V CDR1 and CDR2: WNHNN, SYGVQD (reference sequence). The CDR3 region has the DNA TGCGCCAGCAGTGAGGGGGGAGGCGGGGAGCTGTTTTTT. As protein: CASSEGGGGELFF.